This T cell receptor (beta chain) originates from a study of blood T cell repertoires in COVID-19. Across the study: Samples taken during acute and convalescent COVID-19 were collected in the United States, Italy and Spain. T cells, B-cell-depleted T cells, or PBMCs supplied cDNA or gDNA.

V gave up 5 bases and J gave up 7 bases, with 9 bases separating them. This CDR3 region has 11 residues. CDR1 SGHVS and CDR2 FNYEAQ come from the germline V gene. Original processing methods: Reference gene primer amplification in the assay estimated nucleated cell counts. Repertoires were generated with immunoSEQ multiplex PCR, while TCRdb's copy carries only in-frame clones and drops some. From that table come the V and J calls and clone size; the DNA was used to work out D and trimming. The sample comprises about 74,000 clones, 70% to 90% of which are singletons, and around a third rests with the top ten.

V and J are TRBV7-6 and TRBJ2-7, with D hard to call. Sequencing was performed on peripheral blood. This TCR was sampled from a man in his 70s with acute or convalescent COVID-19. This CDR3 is CASSPLVEQYF. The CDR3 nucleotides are TGTGCCAGCAGCCCCCTAGTTGAGCAGTACTTC.